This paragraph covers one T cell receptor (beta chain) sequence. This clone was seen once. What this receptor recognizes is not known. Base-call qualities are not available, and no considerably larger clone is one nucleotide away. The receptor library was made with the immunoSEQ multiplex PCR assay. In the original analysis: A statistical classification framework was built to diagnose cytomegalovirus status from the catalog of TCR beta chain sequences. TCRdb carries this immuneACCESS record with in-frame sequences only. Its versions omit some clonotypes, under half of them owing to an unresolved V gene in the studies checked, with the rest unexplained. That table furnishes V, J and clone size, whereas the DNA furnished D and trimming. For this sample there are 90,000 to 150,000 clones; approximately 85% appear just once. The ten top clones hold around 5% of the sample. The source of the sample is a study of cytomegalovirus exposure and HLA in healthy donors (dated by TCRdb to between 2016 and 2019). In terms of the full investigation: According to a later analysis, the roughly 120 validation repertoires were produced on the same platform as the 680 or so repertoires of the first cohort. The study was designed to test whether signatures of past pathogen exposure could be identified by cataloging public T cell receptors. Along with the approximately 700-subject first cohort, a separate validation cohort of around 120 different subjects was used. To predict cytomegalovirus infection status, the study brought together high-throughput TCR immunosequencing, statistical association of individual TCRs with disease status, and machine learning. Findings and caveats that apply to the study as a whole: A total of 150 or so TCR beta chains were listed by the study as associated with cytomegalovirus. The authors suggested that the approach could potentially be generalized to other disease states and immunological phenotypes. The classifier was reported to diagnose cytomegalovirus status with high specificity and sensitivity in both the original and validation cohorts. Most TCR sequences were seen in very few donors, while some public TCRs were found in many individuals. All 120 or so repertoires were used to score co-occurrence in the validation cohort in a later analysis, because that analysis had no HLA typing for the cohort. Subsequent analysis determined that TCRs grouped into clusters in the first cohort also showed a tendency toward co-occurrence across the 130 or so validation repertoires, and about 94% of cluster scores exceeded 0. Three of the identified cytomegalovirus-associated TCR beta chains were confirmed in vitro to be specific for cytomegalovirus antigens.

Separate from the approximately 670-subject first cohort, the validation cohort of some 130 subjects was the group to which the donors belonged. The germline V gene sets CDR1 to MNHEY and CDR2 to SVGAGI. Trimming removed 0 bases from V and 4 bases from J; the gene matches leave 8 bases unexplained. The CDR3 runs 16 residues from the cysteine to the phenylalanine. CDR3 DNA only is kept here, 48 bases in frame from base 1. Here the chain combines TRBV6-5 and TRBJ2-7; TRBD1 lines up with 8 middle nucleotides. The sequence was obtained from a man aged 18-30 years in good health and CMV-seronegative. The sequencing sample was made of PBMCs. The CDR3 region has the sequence CASSYSSGGFRYEQYF. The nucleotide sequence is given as TGTGCCAGCAGTTACTCATCAGGGGGCTTTAGGTACGAGCAGTACTTC.